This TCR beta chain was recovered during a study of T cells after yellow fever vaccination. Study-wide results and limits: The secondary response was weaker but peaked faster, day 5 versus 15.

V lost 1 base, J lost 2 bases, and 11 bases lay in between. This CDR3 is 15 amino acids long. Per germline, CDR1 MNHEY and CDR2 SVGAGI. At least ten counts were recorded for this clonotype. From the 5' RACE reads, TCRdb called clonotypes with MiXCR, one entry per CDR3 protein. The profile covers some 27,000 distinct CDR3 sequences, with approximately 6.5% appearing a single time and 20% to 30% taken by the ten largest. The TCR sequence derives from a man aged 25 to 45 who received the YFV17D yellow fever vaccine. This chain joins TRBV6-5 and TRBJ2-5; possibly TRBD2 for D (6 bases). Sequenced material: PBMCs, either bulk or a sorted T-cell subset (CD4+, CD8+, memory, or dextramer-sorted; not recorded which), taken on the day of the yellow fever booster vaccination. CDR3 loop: CASSYLAGGQETQYF. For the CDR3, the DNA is TGTGCCAGCAGTTACTTGGCTGGGGGGCAAGAGACCCAGTACTTC.